Below, 30 T cell receptor beta chains from the same sample are listed, as sequenced in a study of CD8 T cells in Susac syndrome. Random hexamers were used to reverse transcribe an amount of roughly 0.45 to 1 ug RNA. TCRdb re-analysed the immunoSEQ multiplex PCR reads in MiXCR, keeping a single row per CDR3 protein. The profile shows fewer than 200,000 distinct CDR3 sequences, about 93% of them singletons. Sequencing was done on a sample of CD4+ T cells from PBMCs. Source of these receptors: a human donor in good health.

This clonotype appeared once. Written as DNA, the CDR3 is TGTGCCAGCAGCCCCCCCCCAGGGATCGGTGAGCAGTTCTTC. Translating gives CASSPPPGIGEQFF. The chain is built from TRBV7-2 and TRBJ2-1; maybe TRBD1 (5 bases). Germline loops: CDR1 SGHTA, CDR2 FQGNSA. V was shortened by 5 bases and J by 9 bases, with 17 bases between the two germline ends. CDR3 length equals 14 residues. Looking up the rest from reference TRBV7-2 and TRBJ2-1 gives the full variable domain: GAGVSQSPSNKVTEKGKDVELRCDPISGHTALYWYRQSLGQGLEFLIYFQGNSAPDKSGLPSDRFSAERTGGSVSTLTIQRTQQEDSAVYLCASSPPPGIGEQFFGPGTRLTVL.

V usage is TRBV20-1 and J usage is TRBJ2-3; unclear D gene. The CDR3 has 12 amino acids. V dropped 0 bases and J dropped 6 bases, with 7 bases sitting between them. The V gene's germline CDR1 is DFQATT and CDR2 SNEGSKA (reference sequence). CDR3 sequence reads: CSARDPPDTQYF. In nucleotides, the CDR3 is TGCAGTGCTAGAGACCCCCCCGATACGCAGTATTTT.

This chain joins TRBV19 and TRBJ1-1; D remains ambiguous. Germline CDR1 reads LNHDA; CDR2 reads SQIVND (reference sequence). This CDR3 contains 11 residues. The V end was cut by 8 bases, the J end by 5 bases, with 9 bases between. CDR3 nucleotides: TGTGCCAGTGTCTCGCGGACTGAAGCTTTCTTT. Translation gives CASVSRTEAFF.

V and J are TRBV27 and TRBJ1-6; the D is unclear. Trimming cost V 3 bases and J 0 bases, with 3 bases left between them. The CDR3 length is 14 residues. Germline CDR1 MNHEY, CDR2 SMNVEV (reference sequence). The CDR3 DNA reads TGTGCCAGCAGTTTCAACTCCTATAATTCACCCCTCCACTTT. Translated: CASSFNSYNSPLHF.

This chain uses TRBV5-4 with TRBJ2-3, with 7 bases aligning to TRBD1. The CDR3 is 16 residues long. With 3 bases clipped from V and 6 bases from J, the junction kept 13 bases outside the gene matches. CDR1 SGHNT and CDR2 YYREEE come from the germline V gene (reference sequence). Here the CDR3 DNA reads TGTGCCAGCAGCTCCGGGACAGTAAGGAGGTCGGATACGCAGTATTTT. Translation gives CASSSGTVRRSDTQYF.

The chain couples TRBV5-1 to TRBJ2-2; D is possibly TRBD2 (6 bases). Trimming stripped 5 bases from V and 1 base from J, with 12 bases between. Germline V gene data show CDR1 as SGHRS and CDR2 as YFSETQ. The CDR3 length is 15 residues. The CDR3 DNA reads TGCGCCAGCAGGAGGTCTAGCGAGAACACCGGGGAGCTGTTTTTT. Its translation: CASRRSSENTGELFF.

A note on this clonotype: The CDR3 ends on some other residue instead of the conserved phenylalanine or tryptophan, so this is likely a read error. The chain employs TRBV19 and TRBJ1-5, with D unresolved. Trimming cost V 6 bases and J 5 bases, with 14 bases left between them. This CDR3 comprises 14 residues. CDR1 is LNHDA, CDR2 SQIVND, per germline (reference sequence). The CDR3 spells CASRRVGGDQPQHL. CDR3 coding DNA: TGTGCCAGTAGACGGGTTGGAGGTGATCAGCCCCAGCATTTG.

CDR3 sequence (DNA): TGTGCCAGCAGCGTTGGACAGGGGTCGGAGACCCAGTACTTC. Protein: CASSVGQGSETQYF. V is TRBV9 and J is TRBJ2-5; 9 bases agree with TRBD1. The junction had 4 bases not matched to a gene; V was cut back by 2 bases and J by 5 bases. CDR3 size: 14 residues. Per germline, CDR1 SGDLS and CDR2 YYNGEE. Based on the CDR3 plus reference TRBV9 and TRBJ2-5, the full variable domain is DSGVTQTPKHLITATGQRVTLRCSPRSGDLSVYWYQQSLDQGLQFLIQYYNGEERAKGNILERFSAQQFPDLHSELNLSSLELGDSALYFCASSVGQGSETQYFGPGTRLLVL.

The rearrangement joins TRBV29-1 to TRBJ1-2, with D perhaps TRBD1 (5 bases). This CDR3 has 12 residues. CDR1 is SQVTM, CDR2 ANQGSEA, per germline. Trimming stripped 4 bases from V and 7 bases from J, with 13 bases between. CDR3 protein: CSVVQGAGGYTF. The DNA of the CDR3 is TGCAGCGTTGTCCAAGGGGCGGGTGGCTACACCTTC.

The rearrangement uses TRBV6-5 and TRBJ1-2; TRBD1 is a possible D gene (6 bases). Per the germline V gene, CDR1 is MNHEY and CDR2 is SVGAGI. The CDR3 is made up of 15 amino acids. With 0 bases removed from V and 6 bases from J, the gap between germline ends came to 14 bases. CDR3 DNA: TGTGCCAGCAGTTACTCGAGCGGGACATCTCATGGCTACACCTTC. The encoded protein is CASSYSSGTSHGYTF.

This chain joins TRBV18 and TRBJ2-6; 7 nucleotides agree with TRBD1. V lost 8 bases and J lost 0; bases outside the gene matches: 7. Germline assignment: CDR1 KGHSH and CDR2 LQKENI. This CDR3 contains 16 residues. The CDR3 loop reads CASAGQEHSGANVLTF. The CDR3 DNA follows: TGTGCCAGCGCAGGACAGGAGCACTCTGGGGCCAACGTCCTGACTTTC.

The sample holds a few counts of this clonotype. The gene calls are TRBV11-2 and TRBJ2-5; 10 bases fit TRBD1. Germline V gives CDR1 SGHAT, CDR2 FQNNGV. With 5 bases clipped from V and 5 bases from J, the junction kept 5 bases outside the gene matches. CDR3 length: 14 residues. The CDR3 here is CASSPGQGTETQYF. For the CDR3, the DNA is TGTGCCAGCAGCCCGGGACAGGGGACGGAGACCCAGTACTTC.

The chain has TRBV29-1 and TRBJ1-4; 7 nucleotides line up with TRBD1. The J segment lost 8 bases and the V segment lost 7 bases, leaving 13 bases of the junction unmatched. This CDR3 is 14 amino acids long. CDR1 and CDR2 (germline): SQVTM, ANQGSEA. The CDR3 nucleotides are TGCAGCGGCTCTTTTACAGGGGCGGGGGAAAAACTGTTTTTT. This translates into CSGSFTGAGEKLFF.

This sequence joins TRBV28 and TRBJ1-1; perhaps TRBD1 as D (5 bases). V lost 5 bases to trimming and J lost 0 bases, with 7 bases between them. Looked up from germline, CDR1 is MDHEN and CDR2 is SYDVKM. The CDR3 is 13 residues long. This chain's CDR3 is CASSDSMNTEAFF. The CDR3 region has the DNA TGTGCCAGCAGTGACAGCATGAACACTGAAGCTTTCTTT.

A few counts support this clonotype. The rearrangement uses TRBV4-3 and TRBJ2-7, with D possibly TRBD1 on 5 matching bases. Germline CDR1 LGHNA, CDR2 YSLEER. Trimming shortened V by 0 bases and J by 2 bases, and 5 bases separated the two germline ends. CDR3 size: 13 residues. The CDR3 coding sequence is TGCGCCAGCAGCCAAGAACAGGCCTACGAGCAGTACGTC. This gives the protein CASSQEQAYEQYV.

The J gene is TRBJ1-5, the V gene TRBV19, with D possibly matching TRBD1 (6 bases). Looked up from germline, CDR1 is LNHDA and CDR2 is SQIVND (reference sequence). V was clipped by 6 bases and J by 1 base, with 10 bases between them. This CDR3 contains 14 residues. The CDR3 region has the DNA TGTGCCAGTAGGATACAGGGCAGCAATCAGCCCCAGCATTTT. This translates into CASRIQGSNQPQHF. The full variable domain, completed using reference TRBV19 and TRBJ1-5, is DGGITQSPKYLFRKEGQNVTLSCEQNLNHDAMYWYRQDPGQGLRLIYYSQIVNDFQKGDIAEGYSVSREKKESFPLTVTSAQKNPTAFYLCASRIQGSNQPQHFGDGTRLSIL.

The rearrangement uses TRBV19 and TRBJ1-5, with 9 positions matching TRBD1. CDR1 is LNHDA and CDR2 is SQIVND in the germline V gene (reference sequence). The CDR3 contains 14 residues. The trim removed 8 bases at V and 8 bases at J, leaving 10 bases unmatched. The CDR3 DNA follows: TGTGCCAGTGGCGGGACAGGGTCAGGGAAGCCCCAGCATTTT. It yields the protein CASGGTGSGKPQHF.

The V gene is TRBV20-1, the J gene TRBJ2-1; 12 nucleotides agree with TRBD1. CDR1 is DFQATT and CDR2 is SNEGSKA in the germline V gene (reference sequence). The V gene end was trimmed by 0 bases and the J gene end by 9 bases; junction bases not matched to a gene: 12. The CDR3 is 17 residues long. The CDR3 is CSARDRVLGQGAGEQFF. The CDR3 nucleotides are TGCAGTGCTAGAGATCGGGTATTGGGACAGGGGGCCGGTGAGCAGTTCTTC.

The rearrangement uses TRBV9 and TRBJ1-6; weak D call: TRBD1 (5 bases). The CDR3 runs 13 residues. Germline lookup yields CDR1 SGDLS and CDR2 YYNGEE. V was trimmed by 0 bases and J by 10 bases, leaving 8 bases between them. CDR3 nucleotides: TGTGCCAGCAGCGTAGCGGGGGAGTCACCCCTCCACTTT. It specifies CASSVAGESPLHF.

The rearrangement uses TRBV9 and TRBJ1-1; possibly TRBD1 for D (5 bases). The V gene's germline CDR1 is SGDLS and CDR2 YYNGEE. This CDR3 has 15 amino acids. Trimming shortened V by 3 bases and J by 3 bases, and 15 bases separated the two germline ends. CDR3 nucleotide sequence: TGTGCCAGCAGCGCCGACCATTCGGGGGACACTGAAGCTTTCTTT. Its protein product is CASSADHSGDTEAFF.

The gene calls are TRBV5-1 and TRBJ1-1; no firm D call. Trimming left V 5 bases short and J 2 bases short, with 10 bases between. Germline V gene data show CDR1 as SGHRS and CDR2 as YFSETQ. The CDR3 covers 13 residues. The CDR3 sequence: CASRSTINTEAFF. The CDR3 bases are TGCGCCAGCAGATCGACGATCAACACTGAAGCTTTCTTT.

The gene calls are TRBV29-1 and TRBJ1-1; D ambiguous. This CDR3 spans 13 amino acids. The V end lost 6 bases, the J end lost 5 bases, and 16 bases lay between the germline ends. Germline lookup yields CDR1 SQVTM and CDR2 ANQGSEA. CDR3 sequence: CSVLYTHGTEAFF. The CDR3 bases are TGCAGCGTCCTTTATACTCATGGGACTGAAGCTTTCTTT.

The chain carries TRBV3-1 and TRBJ2-1, with D tentatively TRBD2 (7 bases). With 2 bases removed from V and 2 bases from J, the gap between germline ends came to 13 bases. This CDR3 has 16 residues. Germline values: CDR1 LGHDT, CDR2 YNNKEL (reference sequence). CDR3 in DNA: TGTGCCAGCAGCCAACAGAGGGGGGGAACCTACAATGAGCAGTTCTTC. Amino acid sequence: CASSQQRGGTYNEQFF.

The chain is built from TRBV18 and TRBJ1-1; D ambiguous. This CDR3 comprises 13 residues. The germline V gene encodes CDR1 KGHSH and CDR2 LQKENI. V was cut by 0 bases and J by 12 bases, with 14 bases left in between. This CDR3 reads CASSPPWARDSFF. CDR3 bases: TGTGCCAGCTCACCACCTTGGGCCCGCGATTCTTTCTTT. The variable domain in full, completed from reference TRBV18 and TRBJ1-1, reads NAGVMQNPRHLVRRRGQEARLRCSPMKGHSHVYWYRQLPEEGLKFMVYLQKENIIDESGMPKERFSAEFPKEGPSILRIQQVVRGDSAAYFCASSPPWARDSFFGQGTRLTVV.

The rearrangement links TRBV20-1 to TRBJ2-1; the D gene is possibly TRBD2 (5 bases). The V end was cut by 3 bases, the J end by 10 bases, with 16 bases between. CDR1 is DFQATT, CDR2 SNEGSKA, per germline (reference sequence). This CDR3 spans 13 amino acids. The DNA for the CDR3 is TGCAGTGCTAGCGAGCGGCCAACGGGGGAGCAGTTCTTC. Translated, it gives CSASERPTGEQFF.

The chain couples TRBV12-3 or TRBV12-4 to TRBJ2-5; no clear D gene. The CDR3 is made up of 14 amino acids. V dropped 5 bases and J dropped 4 bases, with 14 bases sitting between them. In nucleotides, the CDR3 is TGTGCCAGCAGTCGTTCTGGTAATCCAGAGACCCAGTACTTC. Its translation is CASSRSGNPETQYF.

This clonotype appeared a few times. This chain joins TRBV5-1 and TRBJ2-1; D is ambiguous. The CDR3 is 13 amino acids. With 0 bases removed from V and 4 bases from J, the gap between germline ends came to 5 bases. CDR1 is SGHRS and CDR2 is YFSETQ in the germline V gene. The CDR3 DNA sequence: TGCGCCAGCAGCTTGGCCAGGTACAATGAGCAGTTCTTC. Translation: CASSLARYNEQFF. Using reference TRBV5-1 and TRBJ2-1 for the parts outside the CDR3, the full variable domain is KAGVTQTPRYLIKTRGQQVTLSCSPISGHRSVSWYQQTPGQGLQFLFEYFSETQRNKGNFPGRFSGRQFSNSRSEMNVSTLELGDSALYLCASSLARYNEQFFGPGTRLTVL.

The chain joins TRBV28 to TRBJ2-7, with 9 bases aligning to TRBD2. Germline loops: CDR1 MDHEN, CDR2 SYDVKM. The CDR3 covers 14 residues. Trimming at V came to 7 bases and at J to 2 bases, leaving 6 bases not matched to a gene. The CDR3 loop reads CASTSGGPAYEQYV. The CDR3 DNA follows: TGTGCCAGCACAAGCGGGGGGCCTGCCTACGAGCAGTACGTC.

The rearrangement joins TRBV29-1 to TRBJ2-2; D unresolved. This CDR3 has 13 amino acids. The V and J ends lost 7 bases and 0 bases respectively, with 9 bases between them. Germline CDR1 reads SQVTM; CDR2 reads ANQGSEA. CDR3 loop: CSGTTSNTGELFF. The DNA for the CDR3 is TGCAGCGGAACGACATCGAACACCGGGGAGCTGTTTTTT.

The genes are TRBV14 and TRBJ1-2, with D possibly being TRBD1 (5 bases). The CDR3 has 13 residues. Germline V gene lookup returns CDR1 SGHDN and CDR2 FVKESK. Trimming cost V 1 base and J 4 bases, with 7 bases left between them. CDR3: CASSQAGPYGYTF. The CDR3, as DNA: TGTGCCAGCAGCCAAGCAGGGCCCTATGGCTACACCTTC.